This TCR beta chain was captured in a study of cytomegalovirus exposure and HLA in healthy donors. Sequenced by immunoSEQ multiplex PCR; TCRdb stores in-frame clones only, minus some. The repertoire holds hundreds of thousands of clones, with around 86% as singletons. Overall study findings and caveats: Investigators reported approximately 170 TCR beta chains as tied to cytomegalovirus.

A remark on this clone: Its antigen is unknown.

The CDR3 has 16 amino acids. Germline V gives CDR1 SGHVS, CDR2 FQNEAQ. V was clipped by 5 bases and J by 4 bases; unmatched bases: 8. The sequencing input was PBMCs. The receptor was isolated from a woman aged 25-40 years in good health and CMV-seropositive. The chain uses TRBV7-8 and TRBJ2-1; the match to TRBD1 covers 10 bases. The CDR3 nucleotides are TGTGCCAGCAGCCGATTGACAGGGGGCGCATACAATGAGCAGTTCTTC. It is translated as CASSRLTGGAYNEQFF.